A single sample gave rise to the 31 T cell receptor beta chains below, sequenced in a study of CXCR3-negative and CXCR3-positive naive CD8 T cells. With UMI labels, 5' RACE was used to prepare the TRB cDNA libraries. TCRdb reprocessed the 5' RACE reads and reports one entry per CDR3 protein, with no DNA. This repertoire includes 130,000 to 150,000 distinct CDR3 sequences. General observations from the study: CXCR3-negative naive cells had less hydrophobic TRB CDR3s than did CXCR3-positive naive cells.

These receptors' antigens are unknown. The specimen sequenced was naive CXCR3+ CD8+ T cells from blood. The subset is: CD45RO-CCR7+CD27+CD95- naive CD8+ T cells expressing CXCR3 (TNR3+). These TCRs come from a human donor in good health. Some clones in this sample may be carry-over from other donors' samples.

J is TRBJ1-1 and V is TRBV12-3 or TRBV12-4; checking the TCRdb D call of TRBD1 is not possible without DNA. The CDR3 has 15 amino acids. The CDR3 loop is CASSQAEGGGTEAFF.

The chain employs TRBV12-3 or TRBV12-4 and TRBJ1-1; TCRdb outputs TRBD1, but without DNA this stays unchecked. The CDR3 runs 13 residues. This chain's CDR3 is CASRTTGPRGAFF.

The chain combines TRBV12-3 or TRBV12-4 with TRBJ2-2; the TCRdb call, TRBD2, lacks DNA for checking. The CDR3 length is 16 residues. The CDR3 sequence: CASSSRGATNTGELFF.

V usage is TRBV28 and J usage is TRBJ2-1; TCRdb's D call of TRBD1 is untestable without DNA. Per germline, CDR1 MDHEN and CDR2 SYDVKM. The CDR3 spans 15 residues. The CDR3 is CASSQQGARDNEQLF.

The V and J genes are TRBV7-9 and TRBJ2-1; TCRdb designates TRBD1, a call that cannot be tested without DNA. CDR1 is SEHNR and CDR2 is FQNEAQ in the germline V gene (reference sequence). The CDR3 is 15 amino acids. CDR3 loop: CASSPPRSSYNEQFF.

The CDR3 loop reads CASSAYSGTGVYDTGELFF. This chain joins TRBV25-1 and TRBJ2-2; TCRdb designates TRBD1, a call that cannot be tested without DNA. This CDR3 has 19 amino acids. Germline V CDR1 and CDR2: MGHDK, SYGVNS. Supplemented by reference TRBV25-1 and TRBJ2-2, the full variable domain reads EADIYQTPRYLVIGTGKKITLECSQTMGHDKMYWYQQDPGMELHLIHYSYGVNSTEKGDLSSESTVSRIRTEHFPLTLESARPSHTSQYLCASSAYSGTGVYDTGELFFGEGSRLTVL.

J is TRBJ2-5 and V is TRBV12-5. This CDR3 contains 14 residues. Germline V CDR1 and CDR2: LGHNT, FRNRAP. CDR3 region: CASSLPTGTETQYF.

The rearrangement uses TRBV29-1 and TRBJ2-1; checking the TCRdb D call of TRBD1 is not possible without DNA. From germline, CDR1 is SQVTM and CDR2 ANQGSEA. This CDR3 is 16 amino acids long. This CDR3 reads CSVDPPSGGSYNEQFF.

The chain has TRBV28 and TRBJ2-5. The CDR3 contains 13 residues. Germline loops: CDR1 MDHEN, CDR2 SYDVKM. The CDR3 is CASSLNVQETQYF.

The V call is TRBV7-9, the J call TRBJ2-3; the TCRdb call, TRBD1, lacks DNA for checking. Looked up from germline, CDR1 is SEHNR and CDR2 is FQNEAQ (reference sequence). CDR3 length: 12 amino acids. This chain's CDR3 is CASRGTADTQYF.

Here the CDR3 reads CASSRWTEGTGELFF. The chain has TRBV7-6 and TRBJ2-2; with no DNA, the TCRdb D assignment of TRBD1 cannot be verified. Germline V gene data show CDR1 as SGHVS and CDR2 as FNYEAQ. This CDR3 contains 15 residues.

CDR3 sequence reads: CASIREVPSTDTQYF. The chain has TRBV2 and TRBJ2-3; absent DNA, TCRdb's TRBD2 call cannot be checked. The CDR3 sequence is 15 residues long. CDR1 is SNHLY, CDR2 FYNNEI, per germline.

V gene TRBV3-1 combines with J gene TRBJ2-1; the TRBD1 assignment by TCRdb is unverifiable without DNA. The CDR3 has 14 residues. CDR1 is LGHDT and CDR2 is YNNKEL in the germline V gene (reference sequence). CDR3 loop: CASSHIDRGYEQFF.

This chain uses TRBV5-4 with TRBJ2-1; as DNA is missing, the TRBD1 call by TCRdb cannot be tested. Per the germline V gene, CDR1 is SGHNT and CDR2 is YYREEE (reference sequence). The CDR3 loop spans 13 amino acids. CDR3 in amino acids: CASSSPSDNEQFF.

The V and J genes are TRBV7-9 and TRBJ1-4; TCRdb calls TRBD1, which cannot be checked without DNA. Germline V gene sequence: CDR1 SEHNR, CDR2 FQNEAQ (reference sequence). This CDR3 region has 16 residues. CDR3 amino acids: CASVLARTGTNEKLFF.

The chain is built from TRBV14 and TRBJ1-3; TCRdb selects TRBD1, and the lack of DNA leaves this call unchecked. The CDR3 length is 14 residues. In germline, CDR1 is SGHDN, CDR2 FVKESK. CDR3 protein: CASSAPGSGNTIYF. The full variable domain, completed using reference TRBV14 and TRBJ1-3, is EAGVTQFPSHSVIEKGQTVTLRCDPISGHDNLYWYRRVMGKEIKFLLHFVKESKQDESGMPNNRFLAERTGGTYSTLKVQPAELEDSGVYFCASSAPGSGNTIYFGEGSWLTVV.

The rearrangement links TRBV29-1 to TRBJ2-2; TCRdb picks TRBD1, but there is no DNA to check that call. The CDR3 covers 15 residues. Germline V gene sequence: CDR1 SQVTM, CDR2 ANQGSEA. The CDR3 region is CSVERRGVNTGELFF.

The genes are TRBV4-1 and TRBJ2-3; the TCRdb D gene call, TRBD2, has no DNA to confirm it. This CDR3 is built from 16 residues. The germline CDR1 and CDR2 sequences are MGHRA and YSYEKL. CDR3 sequence reads: CASSQEQAGGPDTQYF.

The chain recombines TRBV14 with TRBJ2-1; as DNA is missing, the TRBD2 call by TCRdb cannot be tested. The CDR3 is made up of 17 amino acids. From germline, CDR1 is SGHDN and CDR2 FVKESK. The CDR3 loop reads CASSPKPPSGRVDEQFF.

The V and J genes are TRBV15 and TRBJ1-4. Looked up from germline, CDR1 is LNHNV and CDR2 is YYDKDF (reference sequence). The CDR3 has 12 amino acids. CDR3 sequence reads: CATSALREKLFF.

The CDR3 reads CASSQGLDPDTQYF. This chain joins TRBV4-2 and TRBJ2-3. The CDR3 extends over 14 amino acids. CDR1 and CDR2 (germline): LGHNA, YNFKEQ.

V is TRBV6-6 and J is TRBJ2-2; the TCRdb D gene call, TRBD2, has no DNA to confirm it. The CDR3 consists of 15 residues. Germline CDR1 and CDR2: MNHNY and SVGAGI (reference sequence). CDR3 loop: CASSYGRGGTGELFF.

V gene TRBV20-1 combines with J gene TRBJ2-7; TCRdb's D gene call, TRBD1, goes unchecked for lack of DNA. The CDR3 has 15 amino acids. From germline, CDR1 is DFQATT and CDR2 SNEGSKA (reference sequence). The CDR3 sequence: CSAINLDRESYEQYF.

The chain links TRBV12-3 or TRBV12-4 to TRBJ2-1; no DNA is available, so the TRBD1 call from TCRdb remains unchecked. The CDR3 covers 12 residues. The CDR3 loop reads CASSQKGNEQFF.

The chain has TRBV7-8 and TRBJ2-1; lacking DNA, the TRBD1 call made by TCRdb goes unchecked. This CDR3 region has 16 residues. Looked up from germline, CDR1 is SGHVS and CDR2 is FQNEAQ. CDR3 sequence: CASSSRQGTRYNEQFF.

The CDR3 reads CASSYSTVSTQYF. V usage is TRBV6-5 and J usage is TRBJ2-5. This CDR3 is 13 amino acids long. Germline V gene sequence: CDR1 MNHEY, CDR2 SVGAGI.

This chain joins TRBV12-3 or TRBV12-4 and TRBJ2-1; the TCRdb call, TRBD1, lacks DNA for checking. There are 13 residues in the CDR3. The CDR3 reads CASSPTGRNEQFF.

The rearrangement links TRBV5-1 to TRBJ2-1; the D gene TCRdb calls, TRBD2, cannot be checked with no DNA. From germline, CDR1 is SGHRS and CDR2 YFSETQ. The CDR3 extends over 17 amino acids. The CDR3 sequence is CASSWGLAGVAGNEQFF.

V usage is TRBV6-5 and J usage is TRBJ2-7. CDR3 size: 17 residues. CDR1 and CDR2 from the germline V gene are MNHEY and SVGAGI. CDR3 loop: CASSKRDRRVSSYEQYF.

The chain is built from TRBV28 and TRBJ2-7; TCRdb indicates TRBD2, and absent DNA this call remains unverified. Germline assignment: CDR1 MDHEN and CDR2 SYDVKM. The CDR3 covers 14 residues. The CDR3 spells CASNSLGQLDEQYF.

This rearrangement joins TRBV4-1 to TRBJ1-6. This CDR3 comprises 13 residues. Germline assignment: CDR1 MGHRA and CDR2 YSYEKL. The CDR3: CASSQDWGSPLHF.